The source of this T cell receptor (beta chain) is a study of blood T cell repertoires in COVID-19. Study-wide context: The study drew acute and convalescent COVID-19 samples from the United States, Italy and Spain. The cDNA or gDNA used as material had been derived from T cells, B-cell-depleted T cells, or PBMCs.

In the original workflow: Reference gene primer amplification gave nucleated cell count estimates. TCRdb's table, derived via immunoSEQ multiplex PCR, lists solely in-frame clones and lacks some. D and trimming come from the DNA, and the V and J calls and clone size come from that table. The repertoire holds 200,000 to 300,000 clones, with 83% as singletons. CDR1 and CDR2 from the germline V gene are SEHNR and FQNEAQ (reference sequence). V was pared by 3 bases and J by 0 bases, with 8 bases between. The CDR3 is made up of 14 amino acids. The sample taken for sequencing was peripheral blood. V is TRBV7-9 and J is TRBJ1-1, with D unclear. This TCR was sampled from a human donor in a cohort sampled during active COVID-19. CDR3 sequence: CASSLQVLNTEAFF. CDR3 coding DNA: TGTGCCAGCAGCTTGCAGGTTCTGAACACTGAAGCTTTCTTT. Supplemented by reference TRBV7-9 and TRBJ1-1, the full variable domain reads DTGVSQNPRHKITKRGQNVTFRCDPISEHNRLYWYRQTLGQGPEFLTYFQNEAQLEKSRLLSDRFSAERPKGSFSTLEIQRTEQGDSAMYLCASSLQVLNTEAFFGQGTRLTVV.